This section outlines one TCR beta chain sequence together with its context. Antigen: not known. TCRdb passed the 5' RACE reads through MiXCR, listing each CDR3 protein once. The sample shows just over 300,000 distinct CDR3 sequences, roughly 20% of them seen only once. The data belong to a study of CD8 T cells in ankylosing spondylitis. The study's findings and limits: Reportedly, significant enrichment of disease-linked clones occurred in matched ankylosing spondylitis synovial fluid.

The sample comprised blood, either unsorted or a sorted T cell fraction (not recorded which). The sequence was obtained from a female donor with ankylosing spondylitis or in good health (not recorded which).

The CDR3 bases are TGTGCCAGCACCCTAGCGGGAGAGTCCTACGAGCAGTACTTC. Its translation: CASTLAGESYEQYF. The gene calls are TRBV3-1 and TRBJ2-7; 10 bases align to TRBD2. The CDR3 extends over 14 amino acids. CDR1 is LGHDT, CDR2 YNNKEL, per germline (reference sequence). Unmatched junction bases numbered 4, after V lost 7 bases and J lost 1 base.